This T cell receptor beta chain comes out of a study of CD8 T cells in cerebrospinal fluid in Alzheimer's disease. Neurodegeneration in patients was confirmed with biomarkers including neurofilament, amyloid-beta and tau. This clonotype shows up as medium-sized by frequency. Germline lookup yields CDR1 SGHDT and CDR2 YYEEEE. The CDR3 is 14 residues long. TCRdb re-called the 10x single-cell sequencing reads, yielding one record per CDR3 amino acid sequence without DNA. This table holds approximately 1,200 distinct CDR3 sequences. This chain uses TRBV5-6 with TRBJ2-3. The specimen was cerebrospinal fluid. The sequence was collected from a human donor with Parkinson's disease. This chain's CDR3 is CASSLWLTADTQYF.